The 23 T cell receptor beta chains below come from one sample, sequenced in a study of long-term antiretroviral therapy in people with HIV. The libraries were made with immunoSEQ v3.0 at survey level. The repertoire was sequenced with immunoSEQ multiplex PCR; TCRdb's copy has only in-frame clones and lacks some. The sample contains roughly 12,000 clones, 79% of which appear only once. Sequenced here: unsorted PBMCs, sampled 0.8 years before starting antiretroviral therapy. These receptors came from a woman aged 40-49 years with HIV.

The sample holds a few counts of this clone. The chain is built from TRBV7-9 and TRBJ1-2; no reliable D call. The germline V and J ends were trimmed by 3 bases and 3 bases, with 11 bases remaining between them. Germline V CDR1 and CDR2: SEHNR, FQNEAQ (reference sequence). CDR3 length: 14 amino acids. The CDR3 region has the DNA TGTGCCAGCAGCTTCCCCAGGACCTACTATGGCTACACCTTC. Its protein product is CASSFPRTYYGYTF.

The chain is built from TRBV18 and TRBJ2-5; either TRBD1 or TRBD2 may fit D (5 bases each). Germline V lookup: CDR1 KGHSH, CDR2 LQKENI. Trimming shortened V by 6 bases and J by 5 bases, and 13 bases separated the two germline ends. This CDR3 has 13 residues. The CDR3 DNA follows: TGTGCCAGCTCCCCGGGGCGGCGGGAGACCCAGTACTTC. It encodes CASSPGRRETQYF.

The V gene is TRBV18, the J gene TRBJ1-1, with unresolved D. This CDR3 has 14 residues. V lost 3 bases to trimming and J lost 5 bases, with 13 bases between them. Per germline, CDR1 KGHSH and CDR2 LQKENI. CDR3 sequence: CASSPGSLGTEAFF. CDR3 nucleotides: TGTGCCAGCTCACCGGGCAGCCTGGGGACTGAAGCTTTCTTT.

A note on this clone: At one boundary the junction diverges from the germline segment, which might be a read error. The gene calls are TRBV29-1 and TRBJ2-1, with D perhaps matching TRBD2 (5 bases). The germline CDR1 and CDR2 sequences are SQVTM and ANQGSEA. The CDR3 runs 14 residues. The CDR3 loop is CSVEPGRGLNGQFF. Here the CDR3 DNA reads TGCAGCGTTGAACCGGGTCGGGGTTTAAATGGGCAGTTCTTC.

This sequence joins TRBV29-1 and TRBJ2-7; 11 nucleotides align to TRBD2. With 5 bases clipped from V and 6 bases from J, the junction kept 9 bases outside the gene matches. This CDR3 has 14 residues. Germline values: CDR1 SQVTM, CDR2 ANQGSEA. CDR3 in amino acids: CSVLGGTSGIEQYF. The CDR3 region has the DNA TGCAGCGTTCTTGGAGGGACTAGCGGCATCGAGCAGTACTTC.

J is TRBJ2-3 and V is TRBV18; D uncertain. This CDR3 is 13 amino acids long. Germline V lookup: CDR1 KGHSH, CDR2 LQKENI. The ends were cut back, 3 bases at V and 5 bases at J, with 9 bases in the middle. CDR3: CASSPRRRDTQYF. The CDR3 DNA sequence: TGTGCCAGCTCACCGAGAAGACGAGATACGCAGTATTTT.

The rearrangement uses TRBV7-9 and TRBJ1-2, with D possibly matching TRBD1 (5 bases). Germline assignment: CDR1 SEHNR and CDR2 FQNEAQ (reference sequence). Trimming left V 5 bases short and J 0 bases short, with 10 bases between. The CDR3 spans 14 residues. The CDR3, as DNA: TGTGCCAGCAGCAGAGACAGTCCTAACTATGGCTACACCTTC. Amino acid sequence: CASSRDSPNYGYTF.

This sequence joins TRBV7-8 and TRBJ1-3; possibly TRBD1 for D (5 bases). V lost 7 bases and J 4 bases, leaving 14 bases between the germline ends. CDR1 is SGHVS, CDR2 FQNEAQ, per germline. The CDR3 is 14 residues long. CDR3 DNA sequence: TGTGCCAGCACCAAGGGGTCATTCGGAAACACCATATATTTT. It translates to CASTKGSFGNTIYF.

This clone was detected a few times. V is TRBV27 and J is TRBJ1-5; D uncertain. Looked up from germline, CDR1 is MNHEY and CDR2 is SMNVEV (reference sequence). CDR3 length: 14 amino acids. V lost 6 bases, J lost 5 bases, and 14 bases lay in between. The CDR3 protein is CASSPWGPDQPQHF. In DNA, the CDR3 is TGTGCCAGCAGCCCATGGGGTCCGGATCAGCCCCAGCATTTT.

The chain couples TRBV5-1 to TRBJ1-4; tentatively, D is TRBD1 (5 bases). The CDR3 spans 14 residues. Germline V gene sequence: CDR1 SGHRS, CDR2 YFSETQ. Trimming removed 2 bases from V and 8 bases from J, with 13 bases in between. CDR3 in DNA: TGCGCCAGCAGCTTCGGGACCGGTAGGGAAAAACTGTTTTTT. Its protein product is CASSFGTGREKLFF.

V gene TRBV10-3 combines with J gene TRBJ2-3; weak D call: TRBD2 (6 bases). The germline V gene has CDR1 ENHRY and CDR2 SYGVKD. V lost 4 bases, J lost 5 bases, and 16 bases lay in between. This CDR3 region has 15 residues. CDR3 DNA: TGTGCCATCAGTGTGTTAGGAGGGAGAGGAGATACGCAGTATTTT. Translating gives CAISVLGGRGDTQYF.

The chain combines TRBV9 with TRBJ2-5, with TRBD1 matching 8 bases. The CDR3 totals 14 residues. Germline-derived CDR1 and CDR2 are SGDLS and YYNGEE. After removal of 4 bases from V and 1 base from J, the junction contained 3 bases not matched to a gene. The CDR3 coding sequence is TGTGCCAGCAGCCCCCAGGGGGCCCAAGAGACCCAGTACTTC. Translation gives CASSPQGAQETQYF. The full variable domain, in which reference TRBV9 and TRBJ2-5 provide the parts outside the CDR3, is DSGVTQTPKHLITATGQRVTLRCSPRSGDLSVYWYQQSLDQGLQFLIQYYNGEERAKGNILERFSAQQFPDLHSELNLSSLELGDSALYFCASSPQGAQETQYFGPGTRLLVL.

The chain carries TRBV6-5 and TRBJ2-3; D remains ambiguous. Germline V gives CDR1 MNHEY, CDR2 SVGAGI. V shed 0 bases and J shed 0 bases, with 1 base lying between them. This CDR3 has 13 residues. The CDR3 region is CASSYSSTDTQYF. CDR3 DNA: TGTGCCAGCAGTTACTCAAGCACAGATACGCAGTATTTT.

The gene calls are TRBV7-2 and TRBJ2-7; possibly TRBD2 for D (5 bases). This CDR3 region has 15 residues. Germline loops: CDR1 SGHTA, CDR2 FQGNSA. V shed 1 base and J shed 2 bases, with 12 bases lying between them. In nucleotides, the CDR3 is TGTGCCAGCAGCTTAGAGGTTAGCGTAACCTACGAGCAGTACTTC. Protein product: CASSLEVSVTYEQYF.

This clone showed up just a few times. This chain joins TRBV7-9 and TRBJ2-2; D possibly corresponds to TRBD1 (6 bases). The CDR3 is 13 amino acids. Trimming removed 6 bases from V and 5 bases from J, with 10 bases in between. From germline, CDR1 is SEHNR and CDR2 FQNEAQ (reference sequence). CDR3 sequence reads: CASSPQGTGELFF. In DNA, the CDR3 is TGTGCCAGCAGTCCTCAGGGGACCGGGGAGCTGTTTTTT.

DNA for the CDR3: TGTGCCAGCAGCCTATCACTGGGGGCAGATACGCAGTATTTT. Encoded protein: CASSLSLGADTQYF. The V gene is TRBV6-5, the J gene TRBJ2-3; D assignment may be TRBD1 or TRBD2 (5 bases each). The CDR3 has 14 amino acids. Germline V gene lookup returns CDR1 MNHEY and CDR2 SVGAGI. V lost 6 bases and J lost 4, with 14 bases in between.

The genes are TRBV30 and TRBJ2-7; 9 nucleotides line up with TRBD2. V shed 2 bases, J shed 6 bases, and the junction held 5 bases outside the gene matches. Germline assignment: CDR1 GTSNPN and CDR2 SVGIG (reference sequence). The CDR3 sequence is 13 residues long. CDR3 loop: CAWSTSGRSEQYF. The CDR3 nucleotides are TGTGCCTGGAGTACTAGCGGGCGGTCCGAGCAGTACTTC.

The V and J genes are TRBV6-1 and TRBJ2-7, with 7 bases that match TRBD2. The length of the CDR3 is 16 residues. Germline V CDR1 and CDR2: MNHNS, SASEGT. V lost 1 base, J lost 5 bases, and 11 bases stayed unmatched. The CDR3 nucleotides read TGTGCCAGCAGTGAAGGGGTTTGGGCGGGAGATGACGAGCAGTACTTC. This sequence encodes CASSEGVWAGDDEQYF.

This chain uses TRBV7-2 with TRBJ2-7; TRBD1 matches 10 bases. V gave up 6 bases and J gave up 4 bases; unmatched junction bases: 6. The CDR3 is made up of 14 amino acids. The germline V gene encodes CDR1 SGHTA and CDR2 FQGNSA. This CDR3 is CASSSTGGSYEQYF. The CDR3, as DNA: TGTGCCAGCAGTTCGACAGGGGGCAGTTACGAGCAGTACTTC.

This chain joins TRBV18 and TRBJ1-5; D remains unclear. The V and J ends lost 4 bases and 1 base respectively, with 8 bases between them. The CDR3 has 14 amino acids. The V gene's germline CDR1 is KGHSH and CDR2 LQKENI. For the CDR3, the DNA is TGTGCCAGCTCACTACGACGGAGCAATCAGCCCCAGCATTTT. It yields the protein CASSLRRSNQPQHF.

The chain couples TRBV27 to TRBJ1-1; D is ambiguous. The CDR3 loop spans 13 amino acids. Germline lookup yields CDR1 MNHEY and CDR2 SMNVEV (reference sequence). V lost 6 bases to trimming and J lost 2 bases, with 10 bases between them. The CDR3 DNA is TGTGCCAGCAGCCAGCGACAAAACACTGAAGCTTTCTTT. Translating gives CASSQRQNTEAFF.

Here the CDR3 reads CASSSLLIGGYTF. For the CDR3, the DNA is TGTGCCAGCAGCTCCCTTTTGATAGGGGGCTACACCTTC. The chain is built from TRBV27 and TRBJ1-2, with D uncertain. The CDR3 covers 13 residues. Germline V gene data show CDR1 as MNHEY and CDR2 as SMNVEV (reference sequence). The germline V and J ends were trimmed by 6 bases and 8 bases, with 16 bases remaining between them.

The chain couples TRBV7-3 to TRBJ2-2, with 7 bases matching TRBD2. The CDR3 extends over 16 amino acids. From germline, CDR1 is SGHTA and CDR2 FQGTGA. V shed 1 base, J shed 4 bases, and the junction held 6 bases outside the gene matches. CDR3 amino acids: CASSLRGGSGTGELFF. The CDR3 nucleotides are TGTGCCAGCAGCTTAAGGGGCGGGAGCGGCACCGGGGAGCTGTTTTTT.